What follows is one T cell receptor (beta chain) and its context. The data were taken from a study of cytomegalovirus exposure and HLA in healthy donors. PCR used 60 Vbeta primers and 13 Jbeta primers. Produced via immunoSEQ multiplex PCR; TCRdb's table is partial and in-frame only. The repertoire has some 180,000 clones, around three quarters of them found once; the top ten carry roughly 4.5%. This CDR3 spans 17 amino acids. Germline V CDR1 and CDR2: LGHNA, YSLEER. Trimming removed 5 bases from V and 0 bases from J, with 14 bases in between. The source material was PBMCs. The chain employs TRBV4-3 and TRBJ2-6; no firm D call. The receptor was isolated from a young woman in good health and CMV-seropositive. CDR3: CASSEGPSGSGANVLTF. The CDR3 nucleotides are TGCGCCAGCAGCGAAGGGCCAAGTGGCTCTGGGGCCAACGTCCTGACTTTC.